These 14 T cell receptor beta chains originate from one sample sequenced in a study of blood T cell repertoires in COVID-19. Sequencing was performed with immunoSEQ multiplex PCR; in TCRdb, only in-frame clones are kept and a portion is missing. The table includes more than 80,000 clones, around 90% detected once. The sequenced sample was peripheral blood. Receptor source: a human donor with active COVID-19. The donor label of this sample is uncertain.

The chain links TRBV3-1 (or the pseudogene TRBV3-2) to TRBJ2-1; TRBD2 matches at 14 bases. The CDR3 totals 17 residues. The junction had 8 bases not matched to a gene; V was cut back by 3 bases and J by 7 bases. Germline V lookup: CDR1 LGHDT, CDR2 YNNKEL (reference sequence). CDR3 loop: CASSHGTSGGLTNEQFF. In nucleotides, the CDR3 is TGTGCCAGCAGCCACGGGACTAGCGGGGGTCTAACTAATGAGCAGTTCTTC.

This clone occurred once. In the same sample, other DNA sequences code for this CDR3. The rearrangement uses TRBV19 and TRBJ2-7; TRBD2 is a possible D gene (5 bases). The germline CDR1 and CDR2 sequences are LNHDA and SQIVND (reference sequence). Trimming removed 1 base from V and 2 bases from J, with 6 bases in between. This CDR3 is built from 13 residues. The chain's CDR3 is CASSIARAYEQYF. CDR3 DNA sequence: TGTGCCAGTAGTATAGCGAGGGCCTACGAGCAGTACTTC.

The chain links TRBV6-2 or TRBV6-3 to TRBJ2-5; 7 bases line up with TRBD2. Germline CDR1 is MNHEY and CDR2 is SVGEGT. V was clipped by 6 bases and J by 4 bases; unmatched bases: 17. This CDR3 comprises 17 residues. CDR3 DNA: TGTGCCAGCAGCCACTATCTGATCGGGGGGACGGGAGAGACCCAGTACTTC. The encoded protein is CASSHYLIGGTGETQYF.

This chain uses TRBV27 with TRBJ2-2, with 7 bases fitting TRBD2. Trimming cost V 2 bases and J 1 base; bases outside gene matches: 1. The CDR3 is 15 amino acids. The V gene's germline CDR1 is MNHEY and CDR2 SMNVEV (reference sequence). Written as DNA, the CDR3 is TGTGCCAGCAGTTTAGCGGGGGTGAACACCGGGGAGCTGTTTTTT. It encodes CASSLAGVNTGELFF.

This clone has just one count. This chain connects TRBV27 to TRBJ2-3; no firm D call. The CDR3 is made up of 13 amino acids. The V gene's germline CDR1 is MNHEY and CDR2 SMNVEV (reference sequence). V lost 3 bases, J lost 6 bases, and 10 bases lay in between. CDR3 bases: TGTGCCAGCAGTTTGAGCCTTGAGGATACGCAGTATTTT. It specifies CASSLSLEDTQYF.

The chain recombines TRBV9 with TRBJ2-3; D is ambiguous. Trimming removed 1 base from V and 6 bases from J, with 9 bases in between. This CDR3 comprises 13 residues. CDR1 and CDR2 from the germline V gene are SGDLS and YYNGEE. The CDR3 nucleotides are TGTGCCAGCAGCGTACTCGTGGAGGATACGCAGTATTTT. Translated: CASSVLVEDTQYF.

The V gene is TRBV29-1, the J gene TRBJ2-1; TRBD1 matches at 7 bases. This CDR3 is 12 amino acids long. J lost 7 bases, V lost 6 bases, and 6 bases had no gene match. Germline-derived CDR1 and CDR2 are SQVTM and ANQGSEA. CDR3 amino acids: CSVTGTENEQFF. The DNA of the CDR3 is TGCAGCGTGACAGGGACGGAAAATGAGCAGTTCTTC.

This CDR3 reads CASRGRLANTGELFF. DNA of the CDR3: TGTGCCAGCCGGGGCAGACTAGCGAACACCGGGGAGCTGTTTTTT. V usage is TRBV2 and J usage is TRBJ2-2; maybe TRBD2 (6 bases). CDR1 is SNHLY, CDR2 FYNNEI, per germline. V was clipped by 8 bases and J by 0 bases, with 13 bases between them. The CDR3 length is 15 residues.

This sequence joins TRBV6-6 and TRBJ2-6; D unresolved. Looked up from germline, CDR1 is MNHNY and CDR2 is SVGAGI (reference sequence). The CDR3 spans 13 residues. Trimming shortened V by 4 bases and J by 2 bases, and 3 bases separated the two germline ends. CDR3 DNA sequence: TGTGCCAGCAGTTCTCCTGGGGCCAACGTCCTGACTTTC. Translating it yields CASSSPGANVLTF.

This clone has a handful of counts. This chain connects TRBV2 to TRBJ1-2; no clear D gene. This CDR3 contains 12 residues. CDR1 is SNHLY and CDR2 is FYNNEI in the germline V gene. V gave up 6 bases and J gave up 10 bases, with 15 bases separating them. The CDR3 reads CASRLAGFIYTF. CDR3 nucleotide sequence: TGTGCCAGCAGGCTGGCAGGTTTCATCTACACCTTC.

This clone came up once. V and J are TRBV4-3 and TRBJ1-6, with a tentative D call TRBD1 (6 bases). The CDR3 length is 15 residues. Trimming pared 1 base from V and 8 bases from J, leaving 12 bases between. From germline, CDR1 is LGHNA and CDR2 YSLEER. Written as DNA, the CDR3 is TGCGCCAGCAGCCAAGGGGGGGGCGGCGATTCACCCCTCCACTTT. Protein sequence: CASSQGGGGDSPLHF.

CDR3 sequence (DNA): TGTGCCAGCTCACCGTCAGGGTCGGGCACTGAAGCTTTCTTT. Protein sequence: CASSPSGSGTEAFF. The chain links TRBV18 to TRBJ1-1, with TRBD1 as a possible D gene (5 bases). The CDR3 length is 14 residues. V dropped 3 bases and J dropped 4 bases, with 12 bases sitting between them. The V gene's germline CDR1 is KGHSH and CDR2 LQKENI. Full variable domain (outside the CDR3, taken from reference TRBV18 and TRBJ1-1): NAGVMQNPRHLVRRRGQEARLRCSPMKGHSHVYWYRQLPEEGLKFMVYLQKENIIDESGMPKERFSAEFPKEGPSILRIQQVVRGDSAAYFCASSPSGSGTEAFFGQGTRLTVV.

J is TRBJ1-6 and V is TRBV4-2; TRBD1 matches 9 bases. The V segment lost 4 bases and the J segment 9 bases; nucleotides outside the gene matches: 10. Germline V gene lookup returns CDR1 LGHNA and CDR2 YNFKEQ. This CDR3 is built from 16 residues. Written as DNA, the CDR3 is TGTGCCAGCAGCCCCGGGACAGGGCACCTCAGTTCACCCCTCCACTTT. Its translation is CASSPGTGHLSSPLHF.

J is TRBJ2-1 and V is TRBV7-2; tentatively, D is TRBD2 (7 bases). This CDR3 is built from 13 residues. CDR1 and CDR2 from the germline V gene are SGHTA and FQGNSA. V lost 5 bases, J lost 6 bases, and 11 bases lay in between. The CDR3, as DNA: TGTGCCAGCAGCGGGGGGGCCCGCAATGAGCAGTTCTTC. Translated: CASSGGARNEQFF.